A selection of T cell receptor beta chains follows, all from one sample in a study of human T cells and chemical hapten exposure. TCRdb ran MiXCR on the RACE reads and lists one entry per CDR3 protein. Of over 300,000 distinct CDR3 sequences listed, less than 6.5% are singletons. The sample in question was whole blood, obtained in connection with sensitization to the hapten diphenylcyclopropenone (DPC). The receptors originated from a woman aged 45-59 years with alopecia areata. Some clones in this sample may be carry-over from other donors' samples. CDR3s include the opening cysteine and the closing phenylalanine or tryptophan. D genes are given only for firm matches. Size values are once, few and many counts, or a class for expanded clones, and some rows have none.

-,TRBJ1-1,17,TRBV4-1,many,CASSLSGHRIMNTEAFF,TGCGCCAGCAGCCTGTCGGGACACAGGATTATGAACACTGAAGCTTTCTTT
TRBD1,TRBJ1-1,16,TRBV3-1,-,CASSQVAAGGFTEAFF,TGTGCCAGCAGTCAAGTTGCGGCAGGGGGGTTCACTGAAGCTTTCTTT
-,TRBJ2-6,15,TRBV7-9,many,CASSFQGSGANVLTF,TGTGCCAGCAGCTTTCAGGGCTCTGGGGCCAACGTCCTGACTTTC
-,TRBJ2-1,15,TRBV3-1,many,CASSQDYSSYNEQFF,TGTGCCAGCAGCCAAGACTACAGCTCCTACAATGAGCAGTTCTTC
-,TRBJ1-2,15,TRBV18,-,CASSPIRPGPYGYTF,TGTGCCAGCTCACCTATTCGTCCGGGACCCTATGGCTACACCTTC
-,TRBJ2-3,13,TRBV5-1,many,CASSSSPADTQYF,TGCGCCAGCAGTTCATCCCCAGCAGATACGCAGTATTTT
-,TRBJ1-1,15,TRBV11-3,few,CATAPGGDLNTEAFF,TGTGCCACTGCACCGGGGGGCGACTTGAACACTGAAGCTTTCTTT
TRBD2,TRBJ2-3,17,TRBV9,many,CASSGGRGGASTDTQYF,TGTGCCAGCAGCGGTGGACGCGGGGGGGCTAGCACAGATACGCAGTATTTT
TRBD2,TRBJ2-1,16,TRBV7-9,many,CASSLERLADNNEQFF,TGTGCCAGCAGCTTAGAGCGTCTAGCGGATAACAATGAGCAGTTCTTC
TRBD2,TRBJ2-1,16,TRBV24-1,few,CATSDPASGRTGEQFF,TGTGCCACCAGTGATCCCGCTAGCGGGAGGACGGGTGAGCAGTTCTTC
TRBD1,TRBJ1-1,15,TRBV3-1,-,CASSHGTGRFAEAFF,TGTGCCAGCAGCCACGGGACAGGGCGGTTCGCTGAAGCTTTCTTT
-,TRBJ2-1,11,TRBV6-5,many,CASSYSGEQFF,TGTGCCAGCAGTTACTCCGGTGAGCAGTTCTTC
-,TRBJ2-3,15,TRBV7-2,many,CASSQGQLPTDTQYF,TGTGCCAGCAGCCAAGGACAGTTACCCACAGATACGCAGTATTTT
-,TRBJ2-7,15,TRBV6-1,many,CASSREGTGPYEQYF,TGTGCCAGCAGCAGAGAAGGTACAGGACCCTACGAGCAGTACTTC
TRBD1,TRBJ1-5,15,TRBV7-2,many,CASSRGTVSNQPQHF,TGTGCCAGCAGCCGGGGGACAGTTAGCAATCAGCCCCAGCATTTT
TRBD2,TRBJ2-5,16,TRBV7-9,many,CASSSEGLAKRETQYF,TGTGCCAGCAGTTCCGAGGGACTAGCAAAGAGAGAGACCCAGTACTTC
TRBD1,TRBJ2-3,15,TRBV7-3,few,CASSQQTGGMDTQYF,TGTGCCAGCAGCCAACAGACAGGGGGCATGGATACGCAGTATTTT
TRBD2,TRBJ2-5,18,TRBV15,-,CATSRDWTSGGASETQYF,TGTGCCACCAGCAGAGACTGGACTAGCGGGGGGGCCTCAGAGACCCAGTACTTC
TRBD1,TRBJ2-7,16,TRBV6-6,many,CASSSRTGGASYEQYF,TGTGCCAGCAGCTCACGGACAGGGGGCGCCTCCTACGAGCAGTACTTC
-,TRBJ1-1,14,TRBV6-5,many,CASSRRVDGTEAFF,TGTGCCAGCTCGCGCAGGGTCGACGGGACTGAAGCTTTCTTT
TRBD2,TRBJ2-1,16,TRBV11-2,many,CASSSPGTSGFNEQFF,TGTGCCAGCAGCTCCCCCGGGACTAGCGGTTTCAATGAGCAGTTCTTC
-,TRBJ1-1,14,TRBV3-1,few,CASSAPRGKAEAFF,TGTGCCAGCAGCGCACCCCGGGGAAAAGCTGAAGCTTTCTTT
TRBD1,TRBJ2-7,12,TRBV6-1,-,CASSPQGEQQYF,TGTGCCAGCAGCCCCCAGGGGGAACAGCAGTACTTC
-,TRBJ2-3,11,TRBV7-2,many,CASLLSDTQYF,TGTGCCAGCCTCCTCTCGGATACGCAGTATTTT
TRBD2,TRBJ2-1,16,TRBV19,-,CASSTGLAPSYNEQFF,TGTGCCAGTAGTACGGGACTAGCGCCTTCCTACAATGAGCAGTTCTTC
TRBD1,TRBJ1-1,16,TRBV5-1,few,CASSLGTATMNTEAFF,TGCGCCAGCAGCCTGGGGACAGCCACTATGAACACTGAAGCTTTCTTT
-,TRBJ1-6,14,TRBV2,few,CASSPGANNSPLHF,TGTGCCAGCAGTCCCGGGGCGAATAATTCACCCCTCCACTTT
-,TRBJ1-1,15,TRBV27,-,CASSRSPSANTEAFF,TGTGCCAGCAGTCGGTCCCCCTCCGCGAACACTGAAGCTTTCTTT
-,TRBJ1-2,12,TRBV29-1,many,CSVENGMGGYTF,TGCAGCGTTGAGAATGGGATGGGTGGCTACACCTTC
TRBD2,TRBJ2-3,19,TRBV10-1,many,CASSESKLGLAIITDTQYF,TGCGCCAGCAGTGAGTCGAAGCTAGGACTAGCGATCATCACAGATACGCAGTATTTT
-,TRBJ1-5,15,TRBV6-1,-,CASSEGVGYNQPQHF,TGTGCCAGCAGTGAAGGTGTAGGATACAATCAGCCCCAGCATTTT
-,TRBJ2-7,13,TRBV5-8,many,CASSLVVSYEQYF,TGTGCCAGCAGCTTGGTCGTGAGCTACGAGCAGTACTTC
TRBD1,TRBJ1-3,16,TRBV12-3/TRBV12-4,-,CASSLPTGTGGNTIYF,TGTGCCAGCAGTTTACCCACGGGGACAGGAGGAAACACCATATATTTT
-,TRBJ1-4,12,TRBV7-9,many,CASSFKTEKLFF,TGTGCCAGCAGCTTCAAGACTGAAAAACTGTTTTTT
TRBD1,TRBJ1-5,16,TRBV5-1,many,CASSSGTGVSNQPQHF,TGCGCCAGCAGCTCCGGGACAGGGGTGAGCAATCAGCCCCAGCATTTT
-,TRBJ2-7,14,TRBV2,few,CASSDETRVYEQYF,TGTGCCAGCAGTGATGAAACACGGGTCTACGAGCAGTACTTC
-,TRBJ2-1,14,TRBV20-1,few,CSARDNRVYDEQFF,TGCAGTGCTAGAGATAACCGGGTATACGATGAGCAGTTCTTC
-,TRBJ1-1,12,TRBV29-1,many,CSVGGPNTEAFF,TGCAGCGTTGGGGGGCCGAACACTGAAGCTTTCTTT
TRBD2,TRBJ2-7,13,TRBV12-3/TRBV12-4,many,CASSLAGPYEQYF,TGTGCCAGCAGCCTAGCGGGACCGTACGAGCAGTACTTC
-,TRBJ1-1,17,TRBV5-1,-,CASSFEAGTSINTEAFF,TGCGCCAGCAGCTTTGAAGCCGGGACATCCATTAACACTGAAGCTTTCTTT
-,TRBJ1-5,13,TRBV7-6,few,CASSRGDNQPQHF,TGTGCCAGCAGCAGAGGGGACAATCAGCCCCAGCATTTT
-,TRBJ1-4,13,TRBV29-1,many,CSVEDPSREKLFF,TGCAGCGTTGAAGATCCCTCACGTGAAAAACTGTTTTTT
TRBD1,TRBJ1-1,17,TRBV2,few,CASSGMGQFFMNTEAFF,TGTGCCAGCAGTGGTATGGGACAGTTTTTCATGAACACTGAAGCTTTCTTT
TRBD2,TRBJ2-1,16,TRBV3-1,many,CASSQRGTSINNEQFF,TGTGCCAGCAGCCAAAGAGGGACTAGCATTAACAATGAGCAGTTCTTC
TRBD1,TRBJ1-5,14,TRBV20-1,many,CSARTDRGNQPQHF,TGCAGTGCTAGAACCGACAGGGGCAATCAGCCCCAGCATTTT